These T cell receptor beta chains were read from a single sample in a study of blood T cell repertoires in COVID-19. The protocol was immunoSEQ multiplex PCR, while the TCRdb copy is restricted to in-frame clones and leaves out a portion. The sample carries hundreds of thousands of clones, about 90% recorded once. The specimen was PBMCs or T cells enriched from blood (not recorded which). Receptors were obtained from a woman aged 18-35 years with acute COVID-19. Each CDR3 is given with its conserved first and last residue. Each record gives: J gene, V gene, CDR3 length, D gene, clone size, CDR3 DNA, CDR3 protein. A D gene is named only where the DNA matches it firmly. Expanded clones are given a class, and other clones once, few, many or no size at all.

TRBJ1-2	TRBV6-5	15	-	-	TGTGCCAGCAGTTCAATTTACGACAGAGACTATGGCTACACCTTC	CASSSIYDRDYGYTF
TRBJ2-7	TRBV5-1	18	TRBD2	-	TGCGCCAGCAGCTTGAGGGGCGGGGTAGCGGGAGCGGACTACGAGCAGTACTTC	CASSLRGGVAGADYEQYF
TRBJ1-2	TRBV30	12	-	-	TGTGCCTGGAGTGTAAGGGGCCGGACCGGGTCCTTC	CAWSVRGRTGSF
TRBJ1-1	TRBV7-9	11	-	-	TGTGCCAGCCGGGGTTCCTCTGAAGCTTTCTTT	CASRGSSEAFF
TRBJ2-1	TRBV5-1	15	TRBD2	-	TGCGCCAGCAGCTTGGCCAGCGGGAGTTCCCATGAGCAGTTCTTC	CASSLASGSSHEQFF
TRBJ2-5	TRBV6-5	14	TRBD1	few	TGTGCCAGCGGCCGACCGACAGGGGGAGAGACCCAGTACTTC	CASGRPTGGETQYF
TRBJ2-1	TRBV7-2	18	-	-	TGTGCCAGCAGCTTAGTAGGTTCTAGCGTTAGCTCCTACAATGAGCAGTTCTTC	CASSLVGSSVSSYNEQFF
TRBJ2-1	TRBV10-3	15	-	-	TGTGCCATCAGTGCCGCGAGCGGAGGCCTGGATGAGCAGTTCTTC	CAISAASGGLDEQFF
TRBJ2-7	TRBV10-1	16	TRBD2	few	TGCGCCAGCAGTGAGAGCGGGAGCGGGAGAGGCTACGAGCAGTACTTC	CASSESGSGRGYEQYF
TRBJ2-2	TRBV6-5	15	-	-	TGTGCCAGCAGTTTGGGGGGGCACTCCACCGGGGAGCTGTTTTTT	CASSLGGHSTGELFF
TRBJ2-2	TRBV4-2	15	-	-	TGTGCCAGCAGCCAAGACACGGGATTGACCGGGGAGCTGTTTTTT	CASSQDTGLTGELFF
TRBJ2-5	TRBV30	18	TRBD2	-	TGTGCCTGGAGTGTAAGTCGAGGGACTAGCGGGAGGAAAGAGACCCAGTACTTC	CAWSVSRGTSGRKETQYF
TRBJ2-3	TRBV15	15	TRBD1	-	TGTGCCACCAGCAGAGATGGACAGGGATGGGATACGCAGTATTTT	CATSRDGQGWDTQYF
TRBJ1-5	TRBV5-1	14	TRBD1	-	TGCGCCAGCAGCTCGGGACAGGGGAATCAGCCCCAGCATTTT	CASSSGQGNQPQHF
TRBJ1-2	TRBV7-9	16	TRBD1	-	TGTGCCAGCAGCTTAGGATCCGGGACAGGCTACTATGGCTACACCTTC	CASSLGSGTGYYGYTF
TRBJ2-7	TRBV27	13	-	-	TGTGCCAGCAGTTCCAGGGGCTCCTACGAGCAGTACTTC	CASSSRGSYEQYF
TRBJ1-2	TRBV6-5	14	TRBD1	-	TGTGCCAGCAGTTACTCAGGGGGCGGCTATGGCTACACCTTC	CASSYSGGGYGYTF
TRBJ1-4	TRBV11-2	16	TRBD1	-	TGTGCCAGCAGTCAATTACAGGGGGCGCGGAGTGAAAAACTGTTTTTT	CASSQLQGARSEKLFF
TRBJ1-2	TRBV5-1	16	TRBD1	-	TGCGCCAGCAGCTTGAATCGGCCGGGACAGGGGGATGGCTACACCTTC	CASSLNRPGQGDGYTF
TRBJ1-2	TRBV3-1/TRBV3-2	16	TRBD1	once	TGTGCCAGCAGCCAAGGTCTGGGACAGGCGGAAAGGGGCTACACCTTC	CASSQGLGQAERGYTF
TRBJ2-7	TRBV5-1	15	-	-	TGCGCCAGCAGCCCTACGGGGTCAGCCTCCTACGAGCAGTACTTC	CASSPTGSASYEQYF
TRBJ1-2	TRBV29-1	13	-	-	TGCAGCGTTGATGCAGGGTCCTCCTATGGCTACACCTTC	CSVDAGSSYGYTF
TRBJ1-4	TRBV5-5	12	-	-	TGTGCCAGCAGCTTGGACCACTTGAAACTGTTTTTT	CASSLDHLKLFF
TRBJ2-5	TRBV28	14	-	-	TGTGCCAGCAGTTTTCTCGTTTCCGAGGAGACCCAGTACTTC	CASSFLVSEETQYF
TRBJ2-1	TRBV3-1/TRBV3-2	16	TRBD2	-	TGTGCCAGCAGCCAGGCCCTAGCGGGTTTAGTCAATGAGCAGTTCTTC	CASSQALAGLVNEQFF
TRBJ2-3	TRBV5-4	14	-	-	TGTGCCAGCAGCCTCGGACAGATCACAGATACGCAGTATTTT	CASSLGQITDTQYF
TRBJ1-2	TRBV27	13	-	-	TGTGCCAGCAGTGTGACAAGAAACTATGGCTACACCTTC	CASSVTRNYGYTF
TRBJ2-7	TRBV6-5	15	TRBD2	once	TGTGCCAGCAAATTGGAGGGAGGGCCCCCCTACGAGCAGTACTTC	CASKLEGGPPYEQYF
TRBJ1-3	TRBV4-1	19	TRBD1	-	TGCGCCAGCAGCCCGATATCGGGACAGCGCGTCTCCTCTGGAAACACCATATATTTT	CASSPISGQRVSSGNTIYF
TRBJ1-4	TRBV18	14	-	-	TGTGCCAGCTCACCAATGACCGGACAGGAAAAACTGTTTTTT	CASSPMTGQEKLFF
TRBJ1-1	TRBV2	14	-	-	TGTGCCAGCAGTGAAGCGCTTCGGGGCACTGAAGCTTTCTTT	CASSEALRGTEAFF
TRBJ1-2	TRBV18	16	-	-	TGTGCCAGCTCACCACCGTTAGCGACGCCCCTCTATGGCTACACCTTC	CASSPPLATPLYGYTF
TRBJ2-2	TRBV5-1	15	-	once	TGCGCCAGCAGCTTGGTTTCAGTAAACACCGGGGAGCTGTTTTTT	CASSLVSVNTGELFF
TRBJ2-7	TRBV18	15	TRBD1	-	TGTGCCAGCTCACGAGCGACAGGGGGCGTCTACGAGCAGTACTTC	CASSRATGGVYEQYF
TRBJ1-1	TRBV19	16	TRBD1	-	TGTGCCAGTAGTATACTAGGGACAGGATACAACCCTGAAGCTTTCTTT	CASSILGTGYNPEAFF